The clone carrying this TCR beta chain was counted at least ten times. This record comes from a study of identical twins. TCRdb processed the 5' RACE reads anew with MiXCR; each CDR3 protein has one entry. The data hold roughly 290,000 distinct CDR3 sequences, with over 8.5% observed a single time. V lost 3 bases to trimming and J lost 3 bases; unmatched junction nucleotides: 10. This CDR3 spans 15 amino acids. From germline, CDR1 is DFQATT and CDR2 SNEGSKA (reference sequence). These data were likewise used in another study, on yellow fever vaccine responses in identical twins.

This rearrangement joins TRBV20-1 to TRBJ2-7; 8 positions agree with TRBD2. This receptor was identified in a woman between 18 and 29 years old in good health. The sequenced sample consisted of CD8+ T cells sorted from blood. CDR3 amino acids: CSARAGGPPGYEQYF. CDR3 DNA sequence: TGCAGTGCTAGGGCGGGAGGACCTCCGGGCTACGAGCAGTACTTC.